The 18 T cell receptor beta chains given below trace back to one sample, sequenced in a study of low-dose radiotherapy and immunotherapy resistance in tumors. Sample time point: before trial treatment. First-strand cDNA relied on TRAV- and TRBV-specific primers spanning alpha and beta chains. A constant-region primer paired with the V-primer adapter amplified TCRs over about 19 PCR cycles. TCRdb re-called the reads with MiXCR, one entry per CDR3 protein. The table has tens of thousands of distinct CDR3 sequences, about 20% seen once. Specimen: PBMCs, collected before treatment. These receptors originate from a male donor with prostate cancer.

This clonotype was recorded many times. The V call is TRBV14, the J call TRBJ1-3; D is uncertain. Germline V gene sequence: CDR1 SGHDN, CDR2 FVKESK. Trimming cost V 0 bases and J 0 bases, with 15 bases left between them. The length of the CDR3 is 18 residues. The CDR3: CASSQESFPGRSGNTIYF. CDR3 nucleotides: TGTGCCAGCAGCCAAGAATCTTTCCCGGGTCGCTCTGGAAACACCATATATTTT.

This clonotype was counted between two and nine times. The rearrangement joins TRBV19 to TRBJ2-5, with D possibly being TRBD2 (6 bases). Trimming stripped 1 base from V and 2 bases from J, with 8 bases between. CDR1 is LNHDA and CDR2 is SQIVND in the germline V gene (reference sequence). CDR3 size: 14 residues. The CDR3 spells CASSIVGGQETQYF. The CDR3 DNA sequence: TGTGCCAGTAGTATAGTGGGAGGACAAGAGACCCAGTACTTC. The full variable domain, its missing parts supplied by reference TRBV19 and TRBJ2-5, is DGGITQSPKYLFRKEGQNVTLSCEQNLNHDAMYWYRQDPGQGLRLIYYSQIVNDFQKGDIAEGYSVSREKKESFPLTVTSAQKNPTAFYLCASSIVGGQETQYFGPGTRLLVL.

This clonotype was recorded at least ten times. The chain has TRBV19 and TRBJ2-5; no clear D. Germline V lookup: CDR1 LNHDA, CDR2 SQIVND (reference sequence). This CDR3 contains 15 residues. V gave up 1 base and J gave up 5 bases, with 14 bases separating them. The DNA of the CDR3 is TGTGCCAGTAGTATAGGGTCTCAATTTGGGGAGACCCAGTACTTC. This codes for CASSIGSQFGETQYF.

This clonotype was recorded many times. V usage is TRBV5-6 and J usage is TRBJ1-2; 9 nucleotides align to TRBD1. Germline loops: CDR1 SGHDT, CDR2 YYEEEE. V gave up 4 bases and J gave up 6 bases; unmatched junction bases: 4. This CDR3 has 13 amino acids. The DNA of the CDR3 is TGTGCCAGCAGCCCTAGGACAGGGGATGGCTACACCTTC. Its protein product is CASSPRTGDGYTF.

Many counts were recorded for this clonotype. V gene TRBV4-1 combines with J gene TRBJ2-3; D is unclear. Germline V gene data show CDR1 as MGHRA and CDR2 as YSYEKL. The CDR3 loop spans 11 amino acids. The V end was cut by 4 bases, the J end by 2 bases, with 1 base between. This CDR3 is CASSLTDTQYF. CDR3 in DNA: TGCGCCAGCAGCCTCACAGATACGCAGTATTTT.

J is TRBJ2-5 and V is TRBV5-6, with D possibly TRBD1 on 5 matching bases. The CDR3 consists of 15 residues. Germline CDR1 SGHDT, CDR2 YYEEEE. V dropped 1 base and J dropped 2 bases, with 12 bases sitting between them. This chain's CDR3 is CASSLKTDPQETQYF. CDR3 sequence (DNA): TGTGCCAGCAGCTTGAAGACAGACCCACAAGAGACCCAGTACTTC.

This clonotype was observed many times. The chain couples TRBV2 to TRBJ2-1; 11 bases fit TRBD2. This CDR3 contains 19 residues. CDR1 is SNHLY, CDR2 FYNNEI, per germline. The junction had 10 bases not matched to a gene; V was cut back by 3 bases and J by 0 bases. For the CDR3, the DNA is TGTGCCAGCAGTGATTTTGGGACTAGCGGCGTAAGCTCCTACAATGAGCAGTTCTTC. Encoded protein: CASSDFGTSGVSSYNEQFF. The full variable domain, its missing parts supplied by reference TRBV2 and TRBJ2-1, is EPEVTQTPSHQVTQMGQEVILRCVPISNHLYFYWYRQILGQKVEFLVSFYNNEISEKSEIFDDQFSVERPDGSNFTLKIRSTKLEDSAMYFCASSDFGTSGVSSYNEQFFGPGTRLTVL.

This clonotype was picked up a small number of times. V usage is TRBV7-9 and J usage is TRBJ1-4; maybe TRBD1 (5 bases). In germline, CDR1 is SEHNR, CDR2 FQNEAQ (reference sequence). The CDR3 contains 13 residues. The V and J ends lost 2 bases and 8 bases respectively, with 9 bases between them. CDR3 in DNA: TGTGCCAGCAGCTTATTGGACACCGAAAAACTGTTTTTT. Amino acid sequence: CASSLLDTEKLFF.

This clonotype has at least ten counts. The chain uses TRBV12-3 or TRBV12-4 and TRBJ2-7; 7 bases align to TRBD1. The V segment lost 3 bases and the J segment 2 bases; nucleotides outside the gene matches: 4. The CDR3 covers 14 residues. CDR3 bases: TGTGCCAGCAGTTTCGTTGGACAGGCCTACGAGCAGTACTTC. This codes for CASSFVGQAYEQYF.

The CDR3 coding sequence is TGTGCCAGTAGTTATCGCTTGGCCGGATCCTACGAGCAGTACTTC. Translated, it gives CASSYRLAGSYEQYF. This sequence joins TRBV19 and TRBJ2-7; D not certain. V lost 5 bases, J lost 1 base, and 15 bases lay in between. CDR1 and CDR2 from the germline V gene are LNHDA and SQIVND (reference sequence). This CDR3 region has 15 residues.

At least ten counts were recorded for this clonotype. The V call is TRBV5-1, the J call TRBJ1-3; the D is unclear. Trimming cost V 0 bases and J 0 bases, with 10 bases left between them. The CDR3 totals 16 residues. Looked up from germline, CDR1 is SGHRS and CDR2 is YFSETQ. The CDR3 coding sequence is TGCGCCAGCAGCTTGGATTCTCGCCCCTCTGGAAACACCATATATTTT. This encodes CASSLDSRPSGNTIYF.

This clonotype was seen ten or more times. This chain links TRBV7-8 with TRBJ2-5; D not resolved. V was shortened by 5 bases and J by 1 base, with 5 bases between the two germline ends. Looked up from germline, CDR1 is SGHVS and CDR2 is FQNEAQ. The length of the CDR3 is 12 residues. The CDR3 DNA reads TGTGCCAGCAGCCAGACCCAAGAGACCCAGTACTTC. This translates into CASSQTQETQYF.

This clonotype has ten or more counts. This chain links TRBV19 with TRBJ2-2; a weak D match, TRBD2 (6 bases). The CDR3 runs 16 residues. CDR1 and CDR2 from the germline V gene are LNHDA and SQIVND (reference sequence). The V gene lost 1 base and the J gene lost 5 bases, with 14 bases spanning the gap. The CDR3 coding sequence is TGTGCCAGTAGTATAGTGGGTAGCGGAGGAACCGGGGAGCTGTTTTTT. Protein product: CASSIVGSGGTGELFF. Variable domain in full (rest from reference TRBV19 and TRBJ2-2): DGGITQSPKYLFRKEGQNVTLSCEQNLNHDAMYWYRQDPGQGLRLIYYSQIVNDFQKGDIAEGYSVSREKKESFPLTVTSAQKNPTAFYLCASSIVGSGGTGELFFGEGSRLTVL.

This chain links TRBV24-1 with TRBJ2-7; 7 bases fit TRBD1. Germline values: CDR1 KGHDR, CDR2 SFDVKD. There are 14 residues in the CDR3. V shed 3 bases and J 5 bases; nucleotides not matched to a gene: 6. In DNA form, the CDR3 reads TGTGCCACCAGTGATCGACAGGGAAGCAACGAGCAGTACTTC. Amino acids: CATSDRQGSNEQYF.

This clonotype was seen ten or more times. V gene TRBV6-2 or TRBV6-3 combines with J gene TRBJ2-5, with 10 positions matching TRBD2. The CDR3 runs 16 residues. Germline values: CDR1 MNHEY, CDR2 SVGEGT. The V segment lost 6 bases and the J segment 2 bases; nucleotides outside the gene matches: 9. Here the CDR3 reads CASRVKREGPQETQYF. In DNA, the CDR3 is TGTGCCAGCAGGGTTAAGCGGGAGGGCCCTCAAGAGACCCAGTACTTC.

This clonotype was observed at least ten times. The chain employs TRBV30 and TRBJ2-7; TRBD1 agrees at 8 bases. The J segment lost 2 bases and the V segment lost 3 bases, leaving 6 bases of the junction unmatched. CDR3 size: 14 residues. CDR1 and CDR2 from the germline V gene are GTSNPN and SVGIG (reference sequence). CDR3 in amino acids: CAWRAGTGTYEQYF. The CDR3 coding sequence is TGTGCCTGGAGAGCCGGGACAGGAACCTACGAGCAGTACTTC.

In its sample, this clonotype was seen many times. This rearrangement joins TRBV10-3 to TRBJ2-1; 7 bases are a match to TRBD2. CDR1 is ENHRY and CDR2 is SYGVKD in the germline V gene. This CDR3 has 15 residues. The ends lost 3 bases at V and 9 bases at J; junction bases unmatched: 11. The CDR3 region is CAISEWDGRRGEQFF. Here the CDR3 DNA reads TGTGCCATCAGTGAATGGGACGGGAGGCGCGGTGAGCAGTTCTTC.

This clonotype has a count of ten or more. This CDR3 reads CASSSPPGTGVVQYF. Here the CDR3 DNA reads TGTGCCAGCAGCTCCCCCCCCGGGACAGGGGTCGTGCAGTACTTC. This chain joins TRBV7-2 and TRBJ2-7; TRBD1 aligns across 10 bases. V shed 4 bases, J shed 9 bases, and the junction held 12 bases outside the gene matches. This CDR3 spans 15 amino acids. CDR1 and CDR2 from the germline V gene are SGHTA and FQGNSA. Full variable domain (remainder filled in from reference TRBV7-2 and TRBJ2-7): GAGVSQSPSNKVTEKGKDVELRCDPISGHTALYWYRQSLGQGLEFLIYFQGNSAPDKSGLPSDRFSAERTGGSVSTLTIQRTQQEDSAVYLCASSSPPGTGVVQYFGPGTRLTVT.